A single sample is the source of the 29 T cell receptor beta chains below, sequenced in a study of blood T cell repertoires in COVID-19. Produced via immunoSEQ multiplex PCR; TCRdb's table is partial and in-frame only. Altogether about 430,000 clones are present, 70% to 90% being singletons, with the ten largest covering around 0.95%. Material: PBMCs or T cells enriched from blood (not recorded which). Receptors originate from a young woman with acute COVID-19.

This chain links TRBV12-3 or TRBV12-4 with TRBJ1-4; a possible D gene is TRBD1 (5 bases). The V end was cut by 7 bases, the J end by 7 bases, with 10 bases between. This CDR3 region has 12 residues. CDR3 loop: CASTWGGEKLFF. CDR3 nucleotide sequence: TGTGCCAGCACCTGGGGGGGTGAAAAACTGTTTTTT.

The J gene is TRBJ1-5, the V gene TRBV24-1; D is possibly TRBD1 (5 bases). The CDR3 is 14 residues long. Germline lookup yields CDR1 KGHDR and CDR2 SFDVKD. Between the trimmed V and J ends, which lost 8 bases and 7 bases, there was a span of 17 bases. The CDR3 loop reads CATIARWGEQPQHF. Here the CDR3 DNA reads TGTGCCACCATCGCTAGGTGGGGGGAACAGCCCCAGCATTTT.

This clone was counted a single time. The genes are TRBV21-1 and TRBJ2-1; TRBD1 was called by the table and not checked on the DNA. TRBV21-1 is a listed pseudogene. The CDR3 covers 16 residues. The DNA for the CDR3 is TGTGCCAGCAGCAAAGACACAGGCACAGGGGGGAATGAGCAGTTCTTC. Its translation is CASSKDTGTGGNEQFF.

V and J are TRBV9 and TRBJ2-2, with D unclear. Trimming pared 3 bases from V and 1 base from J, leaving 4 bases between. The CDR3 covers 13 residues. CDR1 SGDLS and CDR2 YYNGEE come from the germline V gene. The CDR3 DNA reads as TGTGCCAGCAGCGCCCAGAACACCGGGGAGCTGTTTTTT. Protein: CASSAQNTGELFF.

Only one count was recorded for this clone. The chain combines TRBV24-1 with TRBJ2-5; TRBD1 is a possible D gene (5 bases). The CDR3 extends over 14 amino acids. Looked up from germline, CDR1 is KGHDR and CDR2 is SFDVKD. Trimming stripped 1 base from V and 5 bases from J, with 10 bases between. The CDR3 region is CATSDFKGQETQYF. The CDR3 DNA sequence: TGTGCCACCAGTGATTTTAAGGGGCAGGAGACCCAGTACTTC.

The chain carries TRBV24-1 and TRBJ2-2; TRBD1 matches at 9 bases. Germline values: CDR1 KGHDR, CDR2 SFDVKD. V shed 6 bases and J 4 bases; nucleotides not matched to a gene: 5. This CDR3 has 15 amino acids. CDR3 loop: CATSKDRGSTGELFF. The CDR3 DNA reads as TGTGCCACCAGTAAAGACAGGGGGTCCACCGGGGAGCTGTTTTTT.

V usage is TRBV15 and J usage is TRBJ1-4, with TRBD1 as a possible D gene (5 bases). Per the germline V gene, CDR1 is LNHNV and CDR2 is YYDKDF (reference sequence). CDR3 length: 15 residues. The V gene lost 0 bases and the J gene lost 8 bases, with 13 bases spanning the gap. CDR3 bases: TGTGCCACCAGCAGAGAGGGGCAGGGTGGGGAAAAACTGTTTTTT. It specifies CATSREGQGGEKLFF. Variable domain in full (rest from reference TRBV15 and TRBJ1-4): DAMVIQNPRYQVTQFGKPVTLSCSQTLNHNVMYWYQQKSSQAPKLLFHYYDKDFNNEADTPDNFQSRRPNTSFCFLDIRSPGLGDTAMYLCATSREGQGGEKLFFGSGTQLSVL.

The CDR3 spells CASSSDRVDGEKLFF. The CDR3 nucleotides are TGCGCCAGCAGCTCAGACAGGGTTGATGGTGAAAAACTGTTTTTT. This chain links TRBV5-1 with TRBJ1-4; 7 bases map to TRBD1. Per germline, CDR1 SGHRS and CDR2 YFSETQ. The CDR3 length is 15 residues. Trimming took 3 bases from V and 7 from J; bases not matched to a gene: 9.

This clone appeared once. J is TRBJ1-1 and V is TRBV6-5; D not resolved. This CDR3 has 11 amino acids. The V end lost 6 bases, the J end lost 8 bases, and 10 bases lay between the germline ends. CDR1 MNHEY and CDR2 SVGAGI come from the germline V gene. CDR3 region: CASRSGWEAFF. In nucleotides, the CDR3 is TGTGCCAGCAGGTCAGGATGGGAAGCTTTCTTT.

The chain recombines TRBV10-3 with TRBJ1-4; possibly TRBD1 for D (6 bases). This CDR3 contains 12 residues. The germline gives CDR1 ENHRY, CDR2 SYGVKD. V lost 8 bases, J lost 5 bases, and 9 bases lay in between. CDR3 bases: TGTGCCATCGGCCAGGGGAATGAAAAACTGTTTTTT. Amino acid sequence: CAIGQGNEKLFF.

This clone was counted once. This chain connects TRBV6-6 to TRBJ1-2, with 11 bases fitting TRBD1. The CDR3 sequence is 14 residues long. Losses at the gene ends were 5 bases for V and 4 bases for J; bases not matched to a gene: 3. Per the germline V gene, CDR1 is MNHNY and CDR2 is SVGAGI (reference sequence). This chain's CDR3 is CASSQGQGAYGYTF. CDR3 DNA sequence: TGTGCCAGCAGTCAAGGACAGGGGGCCTATGGCTACACCTTC.

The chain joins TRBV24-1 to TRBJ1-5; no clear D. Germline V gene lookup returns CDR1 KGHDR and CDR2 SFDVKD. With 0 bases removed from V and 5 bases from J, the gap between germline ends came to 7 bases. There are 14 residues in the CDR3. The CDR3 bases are TGTGCCACCAGTGATTTGCTGTCCGATCAGCCCCAGCATTTT. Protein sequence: CATSDLLSDQPQHF.

In nucleotides, the CDR3 is TGCGCCAGCAGTGAGACGTTCATAGGGGACAGGGGAACGATCGGGGAGCTGTTTTTT. Translated, it gives CASSETFIGDRGTIGELFF. The chain has TRBV10-1 and TRBJ2-2, with 10 bases matching TRBD1. V dropped 2 bases and J dropped 7; count of bases not matched to a gene: 16. CDR3 size: 19 residues. Germline V gives CDR1 WNHNN, CDR2 SYGVQD (reference sequence).

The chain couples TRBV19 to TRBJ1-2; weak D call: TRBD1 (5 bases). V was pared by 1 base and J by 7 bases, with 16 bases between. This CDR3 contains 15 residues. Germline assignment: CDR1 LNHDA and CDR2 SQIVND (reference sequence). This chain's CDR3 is CASSIVPGLSVGYTF. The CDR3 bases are TGTGCCAGTAGTATAGTTCCAGGGCTTTCAGTTGGCTACACCTTC. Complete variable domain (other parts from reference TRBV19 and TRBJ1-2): DGGITQSPKYLFRKEGQNVTLSCEQNLNHDAMYWYRQDPGQGLRLIYYSQIVNDFQKGDIAEGYSVSREKKESFPLTVTSAQKNPTAFYLCASSIVPGLSVGYTFGSGTRLTVV.

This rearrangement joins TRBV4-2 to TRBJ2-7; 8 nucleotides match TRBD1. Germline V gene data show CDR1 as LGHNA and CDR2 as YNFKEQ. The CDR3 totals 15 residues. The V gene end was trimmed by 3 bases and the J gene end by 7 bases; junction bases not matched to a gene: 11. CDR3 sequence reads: CASSHGQGPFGEQYF. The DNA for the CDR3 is TGTGCCAGCAGCCACGGACAGGGTCCCTTTGGGGAGCAGTACTTC.

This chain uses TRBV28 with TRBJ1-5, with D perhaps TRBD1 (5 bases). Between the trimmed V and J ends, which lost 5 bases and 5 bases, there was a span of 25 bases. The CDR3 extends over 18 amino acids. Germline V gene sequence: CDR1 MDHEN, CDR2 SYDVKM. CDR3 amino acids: CASSPPEGTRGRHQPQHF. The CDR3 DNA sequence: TGTGCCAGCAGTCCACCGGAGGGGACTAGGGGTAGGCATCAGCCCCAGCATTTT. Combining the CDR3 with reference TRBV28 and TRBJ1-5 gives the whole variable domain DVKVTQSSRYLVKRTGEKVFLECVQDMDHENMFWYRQDPGLGLRLIYFSYDVKMKEKGDIPEGYSVSREKKERFSLILESASTNQTSMYLCASSPPEGTRGRHQPQHFGDGTRLSIL.

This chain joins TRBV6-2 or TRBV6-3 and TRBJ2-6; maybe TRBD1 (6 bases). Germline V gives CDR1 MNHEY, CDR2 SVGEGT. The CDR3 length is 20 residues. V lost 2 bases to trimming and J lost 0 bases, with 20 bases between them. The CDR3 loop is CASSYVPGQPHLSGANVLTF. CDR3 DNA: TGTGCCAGCAGTTACGTACCGGGACAACCTCATCTCTCTGGGGCCAACGTCCTGACTTTC.

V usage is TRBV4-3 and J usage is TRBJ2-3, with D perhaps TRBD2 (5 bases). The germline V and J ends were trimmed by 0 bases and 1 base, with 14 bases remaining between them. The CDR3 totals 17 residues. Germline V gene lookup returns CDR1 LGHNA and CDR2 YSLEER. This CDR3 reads CASSQELGLWGTDTQYF. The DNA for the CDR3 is TGCGCCAGCAGCCAAGAACTAGGGTTATGGGGCACAGATACGCAGTATTTT.

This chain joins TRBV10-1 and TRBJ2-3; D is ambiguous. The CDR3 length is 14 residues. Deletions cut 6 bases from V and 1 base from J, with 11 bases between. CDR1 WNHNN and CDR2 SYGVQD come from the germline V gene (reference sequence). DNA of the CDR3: TGCGCCAGCAGCAGTGGGCGCGGCACAGATACGCAGTATTTT. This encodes CASSSGRGTDTQYF.

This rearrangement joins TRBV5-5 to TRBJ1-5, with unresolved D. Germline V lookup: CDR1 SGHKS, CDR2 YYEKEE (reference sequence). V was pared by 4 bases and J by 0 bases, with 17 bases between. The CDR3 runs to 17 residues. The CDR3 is CASSAQGTSGSNQPQHF. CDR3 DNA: TGTGCCAGCAGCGCCCAAGGCACATCAGGTAGCAATCAGCCCCAGCATTTT.

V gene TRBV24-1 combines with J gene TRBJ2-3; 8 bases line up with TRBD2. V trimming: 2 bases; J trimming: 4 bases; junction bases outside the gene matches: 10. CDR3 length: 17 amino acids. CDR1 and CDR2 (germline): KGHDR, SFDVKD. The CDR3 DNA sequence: TGTGCCACCAGTGATTCAGGAAGGACTAGCCAAGCAGATACGCAGTATTTT. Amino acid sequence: CATSDSGRTSQADTQYF.

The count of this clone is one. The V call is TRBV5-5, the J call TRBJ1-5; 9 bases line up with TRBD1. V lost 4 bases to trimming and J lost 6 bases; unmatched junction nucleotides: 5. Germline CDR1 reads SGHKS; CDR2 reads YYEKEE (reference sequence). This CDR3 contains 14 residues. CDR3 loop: CASSDGTGLQPQHF. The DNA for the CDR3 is TGTGCCAGCAGCGACGGGACAGGGCTTCAGCCCCAGCATTTT.

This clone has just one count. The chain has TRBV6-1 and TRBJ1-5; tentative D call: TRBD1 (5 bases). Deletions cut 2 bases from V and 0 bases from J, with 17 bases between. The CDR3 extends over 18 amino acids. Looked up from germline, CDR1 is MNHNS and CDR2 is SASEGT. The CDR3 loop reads CASSERGAALYSNQPQHF. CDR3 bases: TGTGCCAGCAGTGAAAGGGGTGCTGCGCTTTATAGCAATCAGCCCCAGCATTTT.

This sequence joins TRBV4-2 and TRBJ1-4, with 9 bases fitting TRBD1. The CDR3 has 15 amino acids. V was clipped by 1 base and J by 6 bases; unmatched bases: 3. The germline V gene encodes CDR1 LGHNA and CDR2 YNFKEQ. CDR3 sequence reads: CASSQGGQGHEKLFF. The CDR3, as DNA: TGTGCCAGCAGCCAAGGGGGACAGGGTCATGAAAAACTGTTTTTT.

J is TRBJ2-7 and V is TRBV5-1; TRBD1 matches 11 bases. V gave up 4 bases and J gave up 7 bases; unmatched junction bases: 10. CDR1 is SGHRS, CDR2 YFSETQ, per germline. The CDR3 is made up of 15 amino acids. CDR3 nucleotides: TGCGCCAGCAGCCCCCTCGGACAGGGGGCAGGGGAGCAGTACTTC. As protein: CASSPLGQGAGEQYF. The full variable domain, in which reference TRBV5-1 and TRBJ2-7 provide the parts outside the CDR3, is KAGVTQTPRYLIKTRGQQVTLSCSPISGHRSVSWYQQTPGQGLQFLFEYFSETQRNKGNFPGRFSGRQFSNSRSEMNVSTLELGDSALYLCASSPLGQGAGEQYFGPGTRLTVT.

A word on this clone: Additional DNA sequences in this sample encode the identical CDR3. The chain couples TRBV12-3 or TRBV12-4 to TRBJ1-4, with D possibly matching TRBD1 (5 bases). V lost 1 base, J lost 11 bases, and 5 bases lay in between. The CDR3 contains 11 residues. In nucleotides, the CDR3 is TGTGCCAGCAGTTTAGACAGGAAACTGTTTTTT. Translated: CASSLDRKLFF.

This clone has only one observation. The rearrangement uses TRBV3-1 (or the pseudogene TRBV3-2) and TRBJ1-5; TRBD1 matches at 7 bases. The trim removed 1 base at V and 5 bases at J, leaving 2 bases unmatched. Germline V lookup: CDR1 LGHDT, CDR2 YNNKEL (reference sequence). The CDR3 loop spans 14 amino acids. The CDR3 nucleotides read TGTGCCAGCAGCCAAGGGGACAGTTATCAGCCCCAGCATTTT. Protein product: CASSQGDSYQPQHF.

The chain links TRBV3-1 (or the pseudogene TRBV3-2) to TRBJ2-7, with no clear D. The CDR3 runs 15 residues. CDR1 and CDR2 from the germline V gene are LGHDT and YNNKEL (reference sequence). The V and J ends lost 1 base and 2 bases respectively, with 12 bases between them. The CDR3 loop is CASSQVGPGPYEQYF. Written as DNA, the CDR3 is TGTGCCAGCAGCCAAGTTGGGCCTGGTCCCTACGAGCAGTACTTC.

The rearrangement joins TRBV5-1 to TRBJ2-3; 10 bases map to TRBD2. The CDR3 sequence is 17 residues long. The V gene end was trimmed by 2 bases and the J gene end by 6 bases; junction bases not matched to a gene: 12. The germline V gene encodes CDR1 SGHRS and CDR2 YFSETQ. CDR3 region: CASSLKRGGAGVDTQYF. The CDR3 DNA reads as TGCGCCAGCAGCTTAAAGCGGGGGGGCGCTGGGGTGGATACGCAGTATTTT.